The 30 T cell receptor beta chains given below trace back to one sample, sequenced in a study of shared clonotypes between healthy human individuals. Profiled with immunoSEQ multiplex PCR; TCRdb holds only in-frame clones, not every one. The sample lists roughly 2.5 million clones, more than 80% occurring once. The sequencing sample was made of naive CD4+ T cells sorted from blood. Subset here: CD45RA+ positively selected. Receptors originate from a man in his late teens or twenties in good health.

The genes are TRBV7-2 and TRBJ2-2, with 8 bases aligning to TRBD2. Trimming took 2 bases from V and 4 from J; bases not matched to a gene: 3. The CDR3 loop spans 15 amino acids. Germline CDR1 is SGHTA and CDR2 is FQGNSA. CDR3 region: CASSLRAGVTGELFF. The CDR3 DNA reads as TGTGCCAGCAGCTTAAGAGCGGGGGTCACCGGGGAGCTGTTTTTT.

The J gene is TRBJ2-7, the V gene TRBV6-1; 8 nucleotides line up with TRBD1. The CDR3 is 15 residues long. Germline loops: CDR1 MNHNS, CDR2 SASEGT. Trimming removed 1 base from V and 1 base from J; junction bases left unmatched: 3. CDR3: CASSEEWTGSYEQYF. The CDR3 bases are TGTGCCAGCAGTGAAGAATGGACAGGGTCCTACGAGCAGTACTTC.

The rearrangement links TRBV6-1 to TRBJ1-6; 7 bases are a match to TRBD1. V shed 5 bases, J shed 8 bases, and the junction held 3 bases outside the gene matches. The germline CDR1 and CDR2 sequences are MNHNS and SASEGT. The length of the CDR3 is 13 residues. The CDR3 DNA is TGTGCCAGCAGTCATACAGGGGATTCACCCCTCCACTTT. Amino acid sequence: CASSHTGDSPLHF.

The rearrangement joins TRBV7-3 to TRBJ2-5; D is ambiguous. The length of the CDR3 is 13 residues. The germline gives CDR1 SGHTA, CDR2 FQGTGA. Trimming took 2 bases from V and 5 from J, leaving 9 bases between them. The DNA of the CDR3 is TGTGCCAGCAGCTTATATCCTGGGGAGACCCAGTACTTC. This encodes CASSLYPGETQYF.

The count of this clone is one. In DNA form, the CDR3 reads TGTGCCAGCAGCCAGAGAACAGGGCGAGGCGCCGGGGAGCTGTTTTTT. As protein: CASSQRTGRGAGELFF. This chain links TRBV14 with TRBJ2-2, with TRBD1 as a possible D gene (6 bases). The CDR3 has 16 amino acids. V was shortened by 3 bases and J by 6 bases, with 17 bases between the two germline ends. Germline CDR1 reads SGHDN; CDR2 reads FVKESK.

This sequence joins TRBV2 and TRBJ2-5; possible D gene TRBD2, 6 bases. The CDR3 has 14 residues. V gave up 6 bases and J gave up 2 bases, with 13 bases separating them. Germline CDR1 is SNHLY and CDR2 is FYNNEI. CDR3 nucleotides: TGTGCCAGCAGATCCGGGACTGCTCAAGAGACCCAGTACTTC. The encoded protein is CASRSGTAQETQYF.

The V call is TRBV10-3, the J call TRBJ1-6, with a tentative D call TRBD1 (5 bases). The CDR3 spans 14 residues. Germline lookup yields CDR1 ENHRY and CDR2 SYGVKD. With 5 bases removed from V and 3 bases from J, the gap between germline ends came to 8 bases. CDR3 residues: CAISYDSYNSPLHF. The CDR3 coding sequence is TGTGCCATCAGTTATGACAGCTATAATTCACCCCTCCACTTT.

The chain uses TRBV11-2 and TRBJ2-5, with 11 bases lining up with TRBD2. The CDR3 spans 17 residues. With 1 base clipped from V and 2 bases from J, the junction kept 6 bases outside the gene matches. The V gene's germline CDR1 is SGHAT and CDR2 FQNNGV. CDR3 DNA: TGTGCCAGCAGCTTAGGGGGGACTAGCGGCTTACAAGAGACCCAGTACTTC. Translation gives CASSLGGTSGLQETQYF.

The rearrangement links TRBV4-2 to TRBJ1-2, with D uncertain. The CDR3 is made up of 15 amino acids. V shed 1 base and J shed 2 bases, with 11 bases lying between them. In germline, CDR1 is LGHNA, CDR2 YNFKEQ. This CDR3 is CASSQGERANYGYTF. In DNA, the CDR3 is TGTGCCAGCAGCCAAGGGGAGAGGGCGAACTATGGCTACACCTTC.

In DNA form, the CDR3 reads TGCGCCAGCAGCCGAAAGACAGGGATAGTAAACGAGCAGTACTTC. Amino acid sequence: CASSRKTGIVNEQYF. The J gene is TRBJ2-7, the V gene TRBV5-1, with 7 bases that match TRBD1. V trimming: 4 bases; J trimming: 5 bases; junction bases outside the gene matches: 12. Germline loops: CDR1 SGHRS, CDR2 YFSETQ. This CDR3 region has 15 residues. The variable domain in full, with the rest retrieved from reference TRBV5-1 and TRBJ2-7, is KAGVTQTPRYLIKTRGQQVTLSCSPISGHRSVSWYQQTPGQGLQFLFEYFSETQRNKGNFPGRFSGRQFSNSRSEMNVSTLELGDSALYLCASSRKTGIVNEQYFGPGTRLTVT.

The CDR3 sequence is CASRQQGAYEQYF. Here the CDR3 DNA reads TGTGCCAGCAGGCAACAGGGGGCCTACGAGCAGTACTTC. The gene calls are TRBV6-5 and TRBJ2-7, with 8 positions matching TRBD1. Germline V CDR1 and CDR2: MNHEY, SVGAGI. The ends lost 6 bases at V and 2 bases at J; junction bases unmatched: 3. This CDR3 comprises 13 residues.

This sequence joins TRBV28 and TRBJ1-5; possible D gene TRBD1, 6 bases. CDR1 and CDR2 from the germline V gene are MDHEN and SYDVKM. This CDR3 is 14 amino acids long. Deletions cut 10 bases from V and 1 base from J, with 14 bases between. The CDR3 DNA sequence: TGTGCCACTACCCCGGGGGGCAGCAATCAGCCCCAGCATTTT. It codes for CATTPGGSNQPQHF.

V gene TRBV27 combines with J gene TRBJ1-1, with TRBD1 identical over 10 bases. V was clipped by 5 bases and J by 4 bases; unmatched bases: 7. CDR3 length: 15 residues. CDR1 MNHEY and CDR2 SMNVEV come from the germline V gene (reference sequence). The CDR3, as DNA: TGTGCCAGCAGTCTCAGACAGGGGGCGCGCACTGAAGCTTTCTTT. It yields the protein CASSLRQGARTEAFF.

This chain links TRBV11-2 with TRBJ1-3; D gene unclear. This CDR3 region has 15 residues. The ends were cut back, 5 bases at V and 4 bases at J, with 15 bases in the middle. Germline lookup yields CDR1 SGHAT and CDR2 FQNNGV. This chain's CDR3 is CASSHGVAGGNTIYF. In DNA form, the CDR3 reads TGTGCCAGCAGCCATGGTGTCGCGGGGGGAAACACCATATATTTT.

This sequence joins TRBV5-1 and TRBJ2-3; 7 bases are shared with TRBD1. There are 16 residues in the CDR3. Germline values: CDR1 SGHRS, CDR2 YFSETQ. V trimming: 2 bases; J trimming: 4 bases; junction bases outside the gene matches: 10. As DNA, the CDR3 is TGCGCCAGCAGCTTCGGTGGTGTAGGGGGCGCAGATACGCAGTATTTT. Translated, it gives CASSFGGVGGADTQYF.

V usage is TRBV4-1 and J usage is TRBJ1-4; TRBD1 might be the D (5 bases). With 4 bases removed from V and 4 bases from J, the gap between germline ends came to 16 bases. The CDR3 contains 16 residues. CDR1 and CDR2 (germline): MGHRA, YSYEKL. The CDR3 DNA follows: TGCGCCAGCAGCCGCGACTCGGTCCAGGGTAATGAAAAACTGTTTTTT. It encodes CASSRDSVQGNEKLFF.

The chain recombines TRBV2 with TRBJ2-7; D assignment may be TRBD1 or TRBD2 (6 bases each). Germline V gene lookup returns CDR1 SNHLY and CDR2 FYNNEI. V was pared by 7 bases and J by 6 bases, with 13 bases between. CDR3 length: 12 amino acids. CDR3 nucleotides: TGTGCCAGCAATTCCCGGGGGCCCGAGCAGTACTTC. Translating it yields CASNSRGPEQYF.

V is TRBV2 and J is TRBJ1-4; the D is unclear. V gave up 7 bases and J gave up 3 bases, with 3 bases separating them. This CDR3 is 11 amino acids long. Germline V gives CDR1 SNHLY, CDR2 FYNNEI. Here the CDR3 DNA reads TGTGCCAGCATCTCTAATGAAAAACTGTTTTTT. It is translated as CASISNEKLFF.

The V call is TRBV28, the J call TRBJ1-5; D not resolved. Germline assignment: CDR1 MDHEN and CDR2 SYDVKM. This CDR3 spans 13 amino acids. The germline V and J ends were trimmed by 6 bases and 7 bases, with 13 bases remaining between them. CDR3 DNA: TGTGCCAGCAGCGGGAGCCCCGGCCAGCCCCAGCATTTT. Its translation: CASSGSPGQPQHF.

This clone was counted a few times. The V and J genes are TRBV25-1 and TRBJ1-5; 8 positions match TRBD1. Trimming removed 7 bases from V and 6 bases from J; junction bases left unmatched: 5. The CDR3 consists of 13 residues. Germline-derived CDR1 and CDR2 are MGHDK and SYGVNS. The CDR3 reads CASTGQGGQPQHF. The CDR3 DNA sequence: TGTGCCAGCACTGGACAGGGTGGTCAGCCCCAGCATTTT.

The chain is built from TRBV7-2 and TRBJ2-3; D is uncertain. The V end lost 3 bases, the J end lost 4 bases, and 17 bases lay between the germline ends. The germline CDR1 and CDR2 sequences are SGHTA and FQGNSA. The CDR3 runs 16 residues. CDR3: CASSLNSRTVADTQYF. The CDR3 region has the DNA TGTGCCAGCAGCTTGAATAGCAGGACGGTCGCAGATACGCAGTATTTT.

For this clone: The junction does not match germline at one end; this may be a read error. The genes are TRBV7-2 and TRBJ2-1, with a weak D call TRBD2 (5 bases). CDR3 length: 12 residues. Germline loops: CDR1 SGHTA, CDR2 FQGNSA. CDR3 in DNA: TGTGCCAGCAGCTCCGACTACAGTGAGCAGTTCTTC. Its protein product is CASSSDYSEQFF.

V is TRBV9 and J is TRBJ2-3; D call uncertain. The CDR3 is 13 amino acids. V dropped 3 bases and J dropped 3 bases, with 8 bases sitting between them. Germline assignment: CDR1 SGDLS and CDR2 YYNGEE. The CDR3 coding sequence is TGTGCCAGCAGCGGGCCCCGTACAGATACGCAGTATTTT. Protein product: CASSGPRTDTQYF.

The chain combines TRBV27 with TRBJ2-3; 15 bases agree with TRBD2. V lost 4 bases and J lost 6; bases outside the gene matches: 8. Germline CDR1 is MNHEY and CDR2 is SMNVEV (reference sequence). The CDR3 contains 17 residues. This CDR3 is CASSSYTGLAGGDTQYF. The CDR3 coding sequence is TGTGCCAGCAGTTCATACACTGGACTAGCGGGAGGGGATACGCAGTATTTT.

This clone was seen just once. The CDR3 sequence is CASSSSGQRLEQYF. DNA for the CDR3: TGTGCCAGCAGCTCCTCAGGGCAGCGGCTCGAGCAGTACTTC. This chain joins TRBV5-4 and TRBJ2-7; D could derive from TRBD1 or TRBD2 (5 bases each). CDR3 length: 14 amino acids. V was clipped by 3 bases and J by 6 bases, with 16 bases between them. Germline V CDR1 and CDR2: SGHNT, YYREEE (reference sequence).

The chain uses TRBV2 and TRBJ1-2; D call uncertain. CDR3 length equals 15 residues. V lost 2 bases and J 5 bases, leaving 15 bases between the germline ends. The germline V gene has CDR1 SNHLY and CDR2 FYNNEI. CDR3 protein: CASSERSLSGYGYTF. The DNA of the CDR3 is TGTGCCAGCAGTGAAAGGTCCCTTTCGGGGTATGGCTACACCTTC.

V usage is TRBV6-5 and J usage is TRBJ2-7; TRBD2 matches 7 bases. This CDR3 is 12 amino acids long. V trimming: 8 bases; J trimming: 4 bases; junction bases outside the gene matches: 5. CDR1 MNHEY and CDR2 SVGAGI come from the germline V gene. CDR3 coding DNA: TGTGCCAGCGCCCGGGGAGGGTACGAGCAGTACTTC. Translation: CASARGGYEQYF.

The gene calls are TRBV6-6 and TRBJ2-5; D is undetermined. This CDR3 region has 14 residues. Germline CDR1 reads MNHNY; CDR2 reads SVGAGI (reference sequence). Trimming took off 6 bases at V and 5 bases at J, with 16 bases between the two ends. CDR3 amino acids: CASRFGSERETQYF. CDR3 coding DNA: TGTGCCAGCAGGTTCGGGTCGGAGAGGGAGACCCAGTACTTC.

The chain joins TRBV10-2 to TRBJ2-7; D possibly corresponds to TRBD1 (5 bases). Germline CDR1 WSHSY, CDR2 SAAADI. V was clipped by 2 bases and J by 1 base, with 15 bases between them. This CDR3 spans 16 amino acids. CDR3 residues: CASSENGHGGSYEQYF. In DNA form, the CDR3 reads TGCGCCAGCAGTGAGAACGGACATGGTGGGTCCTACGAGCAGTACTTC.

This clone was seen once. The J gene is TRBJ2-1, the V gene TRBV5-6; D is ambiguous. The ends were cut back, 0 bases at V and 1 base at J, with 11 bases in the middle. The V gene's germline CDR1 is SGHDT and CDR2 YYEEEE. There are 16 residues in the CDR3. CDR3 amino acids: CASSLDLAVSYNEQFF. The CDR3 nucleotides read TGTGCCAGCAGCTTGGACCTCGCAGTTTCCTACAATGAGCAGTTCTTC.